This is a list of T cell receptor beta chains from one sample in a study of persistence of HIV-infected CD4 T cells. Antigen specificity for these receptors is unknown. Using immunoSEQ multiplex PCR, the repertoire was profiled, and TCRdb retains in-frame clones only, with some absent. The sample carries 30,000 to 45,000 clones, 75% to 90% recorded once. This specimen consisted of cultured CD4+ T cells from PBMCs, obtained from a patient who received antiretroviral therapy. The receptors derive from an adult with HIV. The donor label of this sample is uncertain. Both conserved end residues are part of each CDR3. A D gene is named only where the DNA matches it firmly. Some rows mark clone size as missing; the rest say once, few, many or name a class of expanded clone.

size	J	D	V	CDR3	DNA
.	TRBJ1-1	TRBD1	TRBV5-1	CASSPQGANTEAFF	TGCGCCAGCAGCCCTCAGGGGGCGAACACTGAAGCTTTCTTT
.	TRBJ1-1	TRBD1	TRBV29-1	CSVKGGHTEAFF	TGCAGCGTGAAAGGGGGCCACACTGAAGCTTTCTTT
.	TRBJ2-3	TRBD1	TRBV12-3/TRBV12-4	CASSPGGQGGQYF	TGTGCCAGCAGTCCGGGGGGACAGGGCGGGCAGTATTTT
.	TRBJ2-7	TRBD1	TRBV30	CAWSVRTGVVHEQYF	TGTGCCTGGAGTGTACGTACAGGGGTTGTCCACGAGCAGTACTTC
.	TRBJ1-4	TRBD1	TRBV10-2	CASRNRDSNEKLFF	TGCGCCAGCAGGAACCGGGACAGTAATGAAAAACTGTTTTTT
.	TRBJ1-2	.	TRBV20-1	CSASLGGIYGYTF	TGCAGTGCTAGTCTCGGGGGAATCTATGGCTACACCTTC
.	TRBJ1-1	.	TRBV19	CASSVYRDNTEAFF	TGTGCCAGTAGTGTTTACAGGGACAACACTGAAGCTTTCTTT
.	TRBJ1-2	TRBD1	TRBV13	CASSRDRENYGYTF	TGTGCCAGCAGCCGGGACAGGGAGAACTATGGCTACACCTTC
few	TRBJ2-7	.	TRBV20-1	CSALNTEQYF	TGCAGTGCTCTTAATACCGAGCAGTACTTC
.	TRBJ1-1	.	TRBV30	CAWSGWVVHTEAFF	TGTGCCTGGAGCGGCTGGGTCGTGCACACTGAAGCTTTCTTT
.	TRBJ1-3	.	TRBV9	CASSVDIGNTIYF	TGTGCCAGCAGCGTGGACATTGGAAACACCATATATTTT
.	TRBJ1-6	.	TRBV6-5	CASSLSRDPNSPLHF	TGTGCCAGCAGCCTCTCCCGGGACCCTAATTCACCCCTCCACTTT
.	TRBJ2-3	TRBD2	TRBV24-1	CATGSGGAADTQYF	TGTGCCACCGGGAGCGGGGGGGCCGCTGATACGCAGTATTTT
.	TRBJ1-2	.	TRBV10-3	CAISESQDFGYGYTF	TGTGCCATCAGTGAGTCTCAGGATTTTGGCTATGGCTACACCTTC
.	TRBJ1-4	.	TRBV2	CASSGGAGLTNEKLFF	TGTGCCAGCAGTGGGGGCGCAGGGCTAACTAATGAAAAACTGTTTTTT
.	TRBJ1-2	.	TRBV7-2	CASSSTPDYNYGYTF	TGTGCCAGCAGCTCAACGCCGGACTATAACTATGGCTACACCTTC
.	TRBJ2-7	TRBD1	TRBV11-3	CASSGTGFYEQYF	TGTGCCAGCAGCGGGACAGGGTTCTACGAGCAGTACTTC